What follows describes a single T cell receptor (beta chain). Its antigen is not known. At sampling all donors were nominally healthy, likely with unrecorded immune exposures. Primers included in the PCR were 60 Vbeta and 13 Jbeta primers. Using immunoSEQ multiplex PCR, the repertoire was profiled, and TCRdb retains in-frame clones only, with some absent. The table has about 200,000 clones, approximately 86% seen once. This entry comes from a study of cytomegalovirus exposure and HLA in healthy donors. Whole-study results and caveats: Analyzed later, most CMV-associated TCR beta chains appeared HLA-restricted. Later analysis associated a missense DCLRE1C variant with TCR beta V- and J-gene trimming. Specific recognition of CMV antigens was confirmed in vitro for a few chains (all CMV-associated).

The V end lost 0 bases, the J end lost 5 bases, and 11 bases lay between the germline ends. The CDR3 is made up of 14 amino acids. The germline V gene has CDR1 KGHSH and CDR2 LQKENI. The material sequenced was PBMCs. The receptor was isolated from a boy between 2 and 10 years old in good health and CMV-seronegative. The chain carries TRBV18 and TRBJ2-7, with a possible D match to TRBD1 (5 bases). Here the CDR3 DNA reads TGTGCCAGCTCACCACCAACAGGCCGGCACGAGCAGTACTTC. Protein product: CASSPPTGRHEQYF. Complete variable domain (other parts from reference TRBV18 and TRBJ2-7): NAGVMQNPRHLVRRRGQEARLRCSPMKGHSHVYWYRQLPEEGLKFMVYLQKENIIDESGMPKERFSAEFPKEGPSILRIQQVVRGDSAAYFCASSPPTGRHEQYFGPGTRLTVT.